The present T cell receptor (beta chain) was sequenced within a study of shared clonotypes between healthy human individuals. Study information: For every donor, three CD4 naive, three CD4 memory, two CD8 naive and one CD8 memory plates were used.

Original processing methods: ImmunoSEQ yielded junction-only sequences lacking quality scores, so filtering differed. Data came from immunoSEQ multiplex PCR; TCRdb stores just in-frame clones and leaves some out. For V, J and clone size, that table is used; D and trimming come from the DNA. The sample carries 2 million to 2.5 million clones, around 92% recorded once. Study-wide findings and caveats: It was observed that 5% to 6.5% of naive CD4 clonotypes were shared across a few donors. The study generally estimated greater richness for naive than memory subsets.

To note about this clone: The antigen remains undetermined.

The CDR3 covers 13 residues. Germline V gene sequence: CDR1 SNHLY, CDR2 FYNNEI. Trimming took off 8 bases at V and 4 bases at J, with 14 bases between the two ends. Input material: naive CD4+ T cells from PBMCs. Stated subset: CD45RA+ positively selected. The genes are TRBV2 and TRBJ2-5; D uncertain. This receptor was identified in a man aged 18 to 35 in good health. Some clones in this sample may be carry-over from other donors' samples. The CDR3 nucleotides are TGTGCCAGCCTCACCCAATCCCCAGAGACCCAGTACTTC. This encodes CASLTQSPETQYF.